These 18 T cell receptor beta chains were sequenced from one sample in a study of CD8+ T cells in alopecia areata. The treatment denotes: oral pan-JAK inhibitor, 5-10 mg twice daily. The sequencing template was cDNA reverse transcribed from extracted RNA. Sequenced by immunoSEQ multiplex PCR; TCRdb stores in-frame clones only, minus some. The sample has 90,000 to 130,000 clones, roughly 55% seen once. Material: CD8+ T cells sorted from blood, obtained at week 24, from a patient treated with tofacitinib. All receptors come from a human donor with alopecia areata.

The chain uses TRBV14 and TRBJ2-7; TRBD1 agrees at 10 bases. Trimming at V came to 1 base and at J to 3 bases, leaving 6 bases not matched to a gene. Germline V gene sequence: CDR1 SGHDN, CDR2 FVKESK. This CDR3 contains 16 residues. The CDR3 loop reads CASSQGPGTGVYEQYF. CDR3 bases: TGTGCCAGCAGCCAAGGACCCGGGACAGGGGTCTACGAGCAGTACTTC.

The rearrangement uses TRBV2 and TRBJ2-7; D might be TRBD2 (5 bases). CDR1 and CDR2 from the germline V gene are SNHLY and FYNNEI. This CDR3 is 13 amino acids long. V shed 8 bases and J shed 0 bases, with 11 bases lying between them. In DNA, the CDR3 is TGTGCCAGCCTCGGACGGGGCTCCTACGAGCAGTACTTC. Translation gives CASLGRGSYEQYF. Using reference TRBV2 and TRBJ2-7 for the parts outside the CDR3, the full variable domain is EPEVTQTPSHQVTQMGQEVILRCVPISNHLYFYWYRQILGQKVEFLVSFYNNEISEKSEIFDDQFSVERPDGSNFTLKIRSTKLEDSAMYFCASLGRGSYEQYFGPGTRLTVT.

The V and J genes are TRBV12-5 and TRBJ2-5, with no clear D. V lost 6 bases and J lost 2, with 19 bases in between. This CDR3 is built from 16 residues. Germline CDR1 LGHNT, CDR2 FRNRAP. The CDR3 DNA is TGTGCTAGTGGGCCCGTCGCATGGCCAGTACAAGAGACCCAGTACTTC. Amino acids: CASGPVAWPVQETQYF.

The V call is TRBV14, the J call TRBJ2-7; 10 positions agree with TRBD1. The CDR3 is made up of 15 amino acids. CDR1 and CDR2 from the germline V gene are SGHDN and FVKESK. Trimming removed 0 bases from V and 7 bases from J; junction bases left unmatched: 6. The CDR3 here is CASSQEGTGVSEQYF. CDR3 DNA: TGTGCCAGCAGCCAAGAGGGGACAGGGGTGAGTGAGCAGTACTTC.

This sequence joins TRBV29-1 and TRBJ1-1; no firm D call. The germline V and J ends were trimmed by 4 bases and 5 bases, with 8 bases remaining between them. This CDR3 contains 11 residues. The germline gives CDR1 SQVTM, CDR2 ANQGSEA. The CDR3 sequence: CSVGLKTEAFF. DNA of the CDR3: TGCAGCGTTGGCCTAAAAACTGAAGCTTTCTTT.

This clone was detected only a few times. The chain employs TRBV29-1 and TRBJ1-2; D might be TRBD1 (6 bases). The CDR3 consists of 11 residues. Germline lookup yields CDR1 SQVTM and CDR2 ANQGSEA. V was shortened by 7 bases and J by 5 bases, with 11 bases between the two germline ends. The CDR3, as DNA: TGCAGCGCCGAGGGGGATTATGGCTACACCTTC. Amino acids: CSAEGDYGYTF.

The chain uses TRBV14 and TRBJ2-1; D gene unclear. Between the trimmed V and J ends, which lost 1 base and 2 bases, there was a span of 9 bases. Germline CDR1 and CDR2: SGHDN and FVKESK. The CDR3 consists of 15 residues. The CDR3 sequence is CASSQVGGAYNEQFF. The CDR3 nucleotides are TGTGCCAGCAGCCAAGTCGGTGGGGCCTACAATGAGCAGTTCTTC.

This clone showed up just a few times. The rearrangement joins TRBV13 to TRBJ1-2; 7 nucleotides match TRBD1. V lost 5 bases and J lost 4; bases outside the gene matches: 10. This CDR3 region has 15 residues. The germline V gene has CDR1 PRHDT and CDR2 FYEKMQ (reference sequence). The CDR3 sequence is CASSPPPQGTYGYTF. The CDR3 DNA follows: TGTGCCAGCAGCCCCCCCCCACAGGGGACCTATGGCTACACCTTC.

This clone was seen a few times. The V call is TRBV7-9, the J call TRBJ2-3, with a weak D call TRBD2 (6 bases). V was pared by 5 bases and J by 1 base, with 16 bases between. This CDR3 has 16 residues. CDR1 is SEHNR and CDR2 is FQNEAQ in the germline V gene (reference sequence). DNA of the CDR3: TGTGCCAGCAGCCCCCAACTAGCAAGCGGCACAGATACGCAGTATTTT. Protein sequence: CASSPQLASGTDTQYF.

The chain combines TRBV27 with TRBJ1-6; D uncertain. CDR1 is MNHEY and CDR2 is SMNVEV in the germline V gene (reference sequence). Trimming shortened V by 0 bases and J by 4 bases, and 10 bases separated the two germline ends. The CDR3 is 16 amino acids. CDR3 in amino acids: CASSLSRSGYNSPLHF. The CDR3 DNA sequence: TGTGCCAGCAGTTTATCGCGGTCCGGGTATAATTCACCCCTCCACTTT.

The chain couples TRBV14 to TRBJ2-5; 8 bases agree with TRBD2. The germline V gene has CDR1 SGHDN and CDR2 FVKESK. With V trimmed by 3 bases and J by 3 bases, 12 bases remained unmatched. This CDR3 spans 17 amino acids. The CDR3 is CASSQARLARREETQYF. As DNA, the CDR3 is TGTGCCAGCAGCCAGGCCCGACTAGCGCGCCGCGAAGAGACCCAGTACTTC. The variable domain in full, completed from reference TRBV14 and TRBJ2-5, reads EAGVTQFPSHSVIEKGQTVTLRCDPISGHDNLYWYRRVMGKEIKFLLHFVKESKQDESGMPNNRFLAERTGGTYSTLKVQPAELEDSGVYFCASSQARLARREETQYFGPGTRLLVL.

The V call is TRBV23-1, the J call TRBJ1-1; D is ambiguous. TRBV23-1 falls under the ORF class, with uncertain function. The CDR3 is made up of 10 amino acids. V shed 6 bases and J shed 7 bases, with 6 bases lying between them. DNA for the CDR3: TGCGCCAGCAGGGGGTTTGAAGCTTTCTTT. Encoded protein: CASRGFEAFF.

The rearrangement uses TRBV14 and TRBJ2-7; perhaps TRBD1 as D (5 bases). The V end was cut by 3 bases, the J end by 2 bases, with 11 bases between. CDR3 size: 14 residues. From germline, CDR1 is SGHDN and CDR2 FVKESK. The CDR3 nucleotides read TGTGCCAGCAGCCAGGGCTGGGGCGCCTACGAGCAGTACTTC. Translating it yields CASSQGWGAYEQYF.

This chain connects TRBV18 to TRBJ2-7; D is possibly TRBD1 or TRBD2 (5 bases each). In germline, CDR1 is KGHSH, CDR2 LQKENI. Trimming removed 3 bases at V and 4 bases at J, with 16 bases between. The CDR3 is made up of 15 amino acids. CDR3 sequence: CASSPDMTERYEQYF. In DNA form, the CDR3 reads TGTGCCAGCTCACCTGATATGACAGAGCGGTACGAGCAGTACTTC.

There are a few counts of this clone. The V and J genes are TRBV14 and TRBJ1-2, with D unresolved. Germline lookup yields CDR1 SGHDN and CDR2 FVKESK. Trimming removed 1 base from V and 4 bases from J, with 7 bases in between. The CDR3 is 13 residues long. For the CDR3, the DNA is TGTGCCAGCAGCCAAGGACGGATCTATGGCTACACCTTC. It encodes CASSQGRIYGYTF.

The genes are TRBV7-9 and TRBJ2-5; 12 bases align to TRBD2. Germline assignment: CDR1 SEHNR and CDR2 FQNEAQ (reference sequence). J lost 0 bases, V lost 5 bases, and 1 base had no gene match. The CDR3 is 15 amino acids. CDR3 protein: CASSRTSGDQETQYF. The CDR3 DNA reads as TGTGCCAGCAGCCGGACTAGCGGGGACCAAGAGACCCAGTACTTC.

The chain has TRBV13 and TRBJ2-1; 11 positions agree with TRBD2. The CDR3 has 17 residues. In germline, CDR1 is PRHDT, CDR2 FYEKMQ (reference sequence). V dropped 5 bases and J dropped 5; count of bases not matched to a gene: 11. This CDR3 is CASSPRGTSGTHNEQFF. Here the CDR3 DNA reads TGTGCCAGCAGCCCACGAGGGACTAGCGGTACCCACAATGAGCAGTTCTTC.

Only a few counts were recorded for this clone. This chain connects TRBV10-3 to TRBJ1-2, with 7 bases lining up with TRBD1. CDR1 and CDR2 from the germline V gene are ENHRY and SYGVKD. J lost 2 bases, V lost 6 bases, and 3 bases had no gene match. The CDR3 is made up of 13 amino acids. This CDR3 is CAIRGQANYGYTF. DNA of the CDR3: TGTGCCATCAGAGGACAGGCCAACTATGGCTACACCTTC.